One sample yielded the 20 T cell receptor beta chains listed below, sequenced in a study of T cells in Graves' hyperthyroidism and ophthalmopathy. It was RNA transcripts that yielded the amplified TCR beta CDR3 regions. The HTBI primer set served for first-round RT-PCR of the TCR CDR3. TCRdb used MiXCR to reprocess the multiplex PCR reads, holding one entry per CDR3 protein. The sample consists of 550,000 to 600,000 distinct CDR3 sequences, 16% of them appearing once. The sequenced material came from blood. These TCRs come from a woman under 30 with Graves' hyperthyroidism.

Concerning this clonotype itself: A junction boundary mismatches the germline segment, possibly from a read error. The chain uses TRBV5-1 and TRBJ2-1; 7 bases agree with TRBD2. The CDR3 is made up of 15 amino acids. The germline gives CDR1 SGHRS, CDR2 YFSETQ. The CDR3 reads CVSRPSGPSYNEQFF. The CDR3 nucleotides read TGCGTCAGCAGACCTAGCGGACCTTCCTACAATGAGCAATTCTTC.

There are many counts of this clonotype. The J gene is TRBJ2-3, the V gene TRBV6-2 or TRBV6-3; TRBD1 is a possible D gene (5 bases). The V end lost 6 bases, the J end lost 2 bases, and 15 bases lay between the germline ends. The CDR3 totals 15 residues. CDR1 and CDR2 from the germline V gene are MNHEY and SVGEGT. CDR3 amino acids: CASRPTAGPTDTQYF. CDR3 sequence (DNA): TGTGCCAGCAGGCCCACGGCAGGGCCCACAGATACGCAGTATTTT.

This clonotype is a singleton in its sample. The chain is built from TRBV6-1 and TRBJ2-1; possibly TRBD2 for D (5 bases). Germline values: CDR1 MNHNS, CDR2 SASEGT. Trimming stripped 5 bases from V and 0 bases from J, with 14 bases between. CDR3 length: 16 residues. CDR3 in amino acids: CASSLSAWDSYNEQFF. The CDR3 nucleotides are TGTGCCAGCAGTCTTAGCGCCTGGGACTCCTACAATGAGCAGTTCTTC.

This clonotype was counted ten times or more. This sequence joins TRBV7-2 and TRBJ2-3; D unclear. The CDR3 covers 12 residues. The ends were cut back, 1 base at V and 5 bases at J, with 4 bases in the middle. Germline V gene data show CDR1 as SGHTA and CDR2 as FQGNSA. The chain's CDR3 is CASSLVEDTQYF. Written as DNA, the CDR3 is TGTGCCAGCAGCTTAGTCGAAGATACGCAGTATTTT.

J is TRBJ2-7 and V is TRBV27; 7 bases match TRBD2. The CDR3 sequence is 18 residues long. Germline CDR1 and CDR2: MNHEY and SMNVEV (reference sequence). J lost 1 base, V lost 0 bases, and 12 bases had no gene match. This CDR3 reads CASSLSASPSGPSYEQYF. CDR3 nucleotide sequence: TGTGCCAGCAGTTTATCCGCCTCACCTAGCGGACCTTCCTACGAGCAGTACTTC.

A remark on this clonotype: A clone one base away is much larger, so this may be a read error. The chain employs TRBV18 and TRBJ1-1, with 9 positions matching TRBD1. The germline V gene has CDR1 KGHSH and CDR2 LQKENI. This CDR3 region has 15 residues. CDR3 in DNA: TGTGCCGGCTCACCTACAGGGGGCGCGAACACTGAAGCTTTCTTT. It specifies CAGSPTGGANTEAFF.

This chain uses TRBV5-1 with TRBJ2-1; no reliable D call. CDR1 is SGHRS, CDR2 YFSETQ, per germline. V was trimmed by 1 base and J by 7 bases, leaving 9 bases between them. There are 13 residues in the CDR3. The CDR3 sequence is CASSLYGWNEQFF. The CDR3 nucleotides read TGCGCCAGCAGCTTGTACGGGTGGAATGAGCAGTTCTTC.

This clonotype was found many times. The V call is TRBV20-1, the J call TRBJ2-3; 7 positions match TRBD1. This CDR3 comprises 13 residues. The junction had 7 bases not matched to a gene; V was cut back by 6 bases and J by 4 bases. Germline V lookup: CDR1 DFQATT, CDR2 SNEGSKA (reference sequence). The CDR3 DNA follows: TGCAGTGCCCGGGACAGAGGGTCAGATACGCAGTATTTT. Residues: CSARDRGSDTQYF.

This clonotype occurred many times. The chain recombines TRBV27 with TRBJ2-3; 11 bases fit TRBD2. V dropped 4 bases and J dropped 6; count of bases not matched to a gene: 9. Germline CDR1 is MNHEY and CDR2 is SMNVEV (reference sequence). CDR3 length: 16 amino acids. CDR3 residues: CASSSSTSGNRDTQYF. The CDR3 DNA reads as TGTGCCAGCAGTTCGTCGACTAGCGGGAATAGGGATACGCAGTATTTT.

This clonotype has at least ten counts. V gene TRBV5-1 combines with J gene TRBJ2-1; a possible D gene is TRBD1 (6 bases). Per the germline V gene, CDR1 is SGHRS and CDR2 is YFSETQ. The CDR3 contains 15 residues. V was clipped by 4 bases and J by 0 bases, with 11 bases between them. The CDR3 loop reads CASSRTGHSYNEQFF. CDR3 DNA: TGCGCCAGCAGCAGGACGGGACACTCCTACAATGAGCAGTTCTTC.

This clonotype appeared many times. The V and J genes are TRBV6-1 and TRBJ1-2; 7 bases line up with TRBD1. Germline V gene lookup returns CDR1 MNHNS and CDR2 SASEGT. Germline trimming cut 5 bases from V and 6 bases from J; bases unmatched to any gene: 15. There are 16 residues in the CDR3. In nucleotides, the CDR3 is TGTGCCAGCAGTTCCGACAGGGTAAACGACGTGAATGGCTACACCTTC. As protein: CASSSDRVNDVNGYTF.

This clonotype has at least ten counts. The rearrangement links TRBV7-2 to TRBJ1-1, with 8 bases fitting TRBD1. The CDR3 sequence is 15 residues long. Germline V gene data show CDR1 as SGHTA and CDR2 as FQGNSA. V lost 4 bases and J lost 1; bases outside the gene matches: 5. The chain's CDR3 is CASSSGQGWNTEAFF. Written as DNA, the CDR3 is TGTGCCAGCAGCTCCGGACAGGGATGGAACACTGAAGCTTTCTTT.

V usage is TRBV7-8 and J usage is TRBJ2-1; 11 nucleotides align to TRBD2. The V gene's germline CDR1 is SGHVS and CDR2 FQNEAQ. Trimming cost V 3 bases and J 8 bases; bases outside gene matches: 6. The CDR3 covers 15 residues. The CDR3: CASSLVAGGPYEQFF. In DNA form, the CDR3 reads TGTGCCAGCAGCTTGGTAGCGGGAGGGCCGTATGAGCAGTTCTTC.

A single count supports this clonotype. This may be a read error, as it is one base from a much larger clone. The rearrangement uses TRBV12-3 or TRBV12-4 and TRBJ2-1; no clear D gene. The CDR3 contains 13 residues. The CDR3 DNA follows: TGTGCCAGCAGTTCAAGCGTTTACAATGAGCAGCTCTTC. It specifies CASSSSVYNEQLF.

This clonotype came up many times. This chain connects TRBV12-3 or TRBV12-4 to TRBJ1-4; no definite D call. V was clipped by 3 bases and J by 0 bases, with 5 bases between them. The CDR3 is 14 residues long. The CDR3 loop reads CASSFYATNEKLFF. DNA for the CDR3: TGTGCCAGCAGTTTCTATGCAACTAATGAAAAACTGTTTTTT.

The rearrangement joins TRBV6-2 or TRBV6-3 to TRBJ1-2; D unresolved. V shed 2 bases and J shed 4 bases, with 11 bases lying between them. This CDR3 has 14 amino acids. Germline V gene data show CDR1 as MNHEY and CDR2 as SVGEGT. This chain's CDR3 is CASSYVQSTYGYTF. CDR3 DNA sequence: TGTGCCAGCAGTTACGTACAGAGCACCTATGGCTACACCTTC.

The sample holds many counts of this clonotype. Here the CDR3 DNA reads TGTGCCAGCAGCTTTGCCGGACTAGCGGGAGGGGTCACAGATACGCAGTATTTT. Protein product: CASSFAGLAGGVTDTQYF. The rearrangement uses TRBV7-9 and TRBJ2-3, with 15 bases lining up with TRBD2. Germline CDR1 SEHNR, CDR2 FQNEAQ (reference sequence). With V trimmed by 3 bases and J by 2 bases, 6 bases remained unmatched. CDR3 length equals 18 residues.

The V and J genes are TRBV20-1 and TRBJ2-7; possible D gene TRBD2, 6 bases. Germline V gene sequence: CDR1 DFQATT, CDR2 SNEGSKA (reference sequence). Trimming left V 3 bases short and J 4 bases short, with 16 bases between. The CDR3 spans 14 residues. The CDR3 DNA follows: TGCAGTGCTAGCTCTAGACTAGTGGGGTACGAGCAGTACTTC. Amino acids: CSASSRLVGYEQYF.

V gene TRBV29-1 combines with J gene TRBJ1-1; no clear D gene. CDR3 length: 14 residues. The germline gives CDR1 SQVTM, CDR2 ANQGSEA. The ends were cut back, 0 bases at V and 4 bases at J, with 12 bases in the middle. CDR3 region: CSVEDAGSGTEAFF. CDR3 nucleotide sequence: TGCAGCGTTGAAGATGCGGGGAGCGGCACTGAAGCTTTCTTT.

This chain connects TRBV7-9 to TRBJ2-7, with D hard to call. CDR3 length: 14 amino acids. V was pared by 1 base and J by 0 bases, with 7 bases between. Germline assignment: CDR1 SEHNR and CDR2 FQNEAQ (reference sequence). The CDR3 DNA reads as TGTGCCAGCAGCTTAGTGGGCAACTCCTACGAGCAGTACTTC. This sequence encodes CASSLVGNSYEQYF.